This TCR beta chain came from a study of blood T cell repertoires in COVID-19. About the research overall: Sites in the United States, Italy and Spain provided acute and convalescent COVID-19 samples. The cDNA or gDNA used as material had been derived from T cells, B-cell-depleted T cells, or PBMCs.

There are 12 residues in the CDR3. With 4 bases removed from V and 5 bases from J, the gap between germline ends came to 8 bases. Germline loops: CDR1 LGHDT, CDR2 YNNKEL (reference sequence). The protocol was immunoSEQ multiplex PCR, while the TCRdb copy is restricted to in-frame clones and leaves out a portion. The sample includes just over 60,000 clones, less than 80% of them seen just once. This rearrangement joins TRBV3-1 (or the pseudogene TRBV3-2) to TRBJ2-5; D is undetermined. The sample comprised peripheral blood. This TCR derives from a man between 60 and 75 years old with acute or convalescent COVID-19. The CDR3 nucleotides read TGTGCCAGCAGCCGGCCGTTGGAGACCCAGTACTTC. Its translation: CASSRPLETQYF.